Included here is one T cell receptor (beta chain) sequence, with context. Its antigen is unknown. Primers included in the PCR were 60 Vbeta and 13 Jbeta primers. Method: immunoSEQ multiplex PCR; TCRdb's copy keeps in-frame clones and lacks some. The sample lists about 160,000 clones; almost 80% were seen once. The V segment lost 6 bases and the J segment 6 bases; nucleotides outside the gene matches: 2. Germline CDR1 is SQVTM and CDR2 is ANQGSEA. The CDR3 is 12 residues long. This sample stems from a study of cytomegalovirus exposure and HLA in healthy donors. Study outcomes and limitations: The authors later found HLA-associated TCR beta chains more clonally expanded than equally common others.

The receptor was derived from a man aged 25 to 40 in good health and CMV-seronegative. The sample comprised PBMCs. The J gene is TRBJ1-5, the V gene TRBV29-1, with TRBD1 identical over 10 bases. The CDR3 region has the DNA TGCAGCGTCGGACAGGGGGGTCAGCCCCAGCATTTT. Translated: CSVGQGGQPQHF.